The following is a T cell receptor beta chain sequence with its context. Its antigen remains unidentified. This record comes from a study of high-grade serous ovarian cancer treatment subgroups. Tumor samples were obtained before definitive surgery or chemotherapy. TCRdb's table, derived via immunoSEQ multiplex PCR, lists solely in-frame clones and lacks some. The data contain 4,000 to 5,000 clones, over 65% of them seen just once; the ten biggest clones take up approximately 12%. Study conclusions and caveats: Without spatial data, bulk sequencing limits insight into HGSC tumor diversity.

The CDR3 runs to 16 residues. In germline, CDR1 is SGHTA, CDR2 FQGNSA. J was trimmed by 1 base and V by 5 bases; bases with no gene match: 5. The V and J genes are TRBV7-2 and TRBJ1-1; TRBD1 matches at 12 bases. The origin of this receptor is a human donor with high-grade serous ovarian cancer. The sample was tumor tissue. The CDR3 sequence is CASSPGTGGPNTEAFF. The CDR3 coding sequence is TGTGCCAGCAGCCCAGGGACAGGGGGCCCGAACACTGAAGCTTTCTTT.